This T cell receptor beta chain was identified during a study of response to subunit inactivated influenza vaccine. Study results and limitations: Each seasonal influenza vaccination recruits few new T cells, the authors suggested.

On this clonotype: Its antigen is unidentified.

Germline CDR1 DFQATT, CDR2 SNEGSKA (reference sequence). The CDR3 totals 12 residues. V was pared by 3 bases and J by 4 bases, with 10 bases between. From the RT-PCR reads, TCRdb called clonotypes with MiXCR, one entry per CDR3 protein. Here the sample spans 500,000 to 750,000 distinct CDR3 sequences, 12% to 15% being singletons. The sample in question was PBMCs from blood, obtained less than 13 days after vaccination. V is TRBV20-1 and J is TRBJ2-7; D is ambiguous. The sequence was obtained from a man between 50 and 59 years old who received an inactivated influenza vaccine. CDR3 protein: CSASAGVYEQYF. The CDR3 nucleotides are TGCAGTGCTAGTGCTGGGGTATACGAGCAGTACTTC.